Given below is one T cell receptor (beta chain) in context. An end of the junction differs from the germline gene, which may be a read error. This record comes from a study of T-cell reconstitution after alpha-beta-depleted transplantation in children. Unique molecular identifiers were used in preparing the TCRbeta library. TCRdb recomputed calls from the PCR reads with MiXCR, one row per CDR3 protein. The repertoire holds some 500,000 distinct CDR3 sequences, with about a sixth as singletons. Specimen: PBMCs from the stem cell graft donor, collected from the stem cell graft. The clonotype comes from a human donor who donated a stem cell graft to a child with acute lymphoblastic leukemia.

CDR3: CACSHGLAGGPAKNIQYF. CDR3 coding DNA: TGTGCCTGCAGCCACGGACTAGCGGGAGGGCCGGCCAAAAACATTCAGTACTTC. This chain joins TRBV3-1 and TRBJ2-4; 15 bases agree with TRBD2. The CDR3 extends over 18 amino acids. The germline CDR1 and CDR2 sequences are LGHDT and YNNKEL (reference sequence).